This T cell receptor (beta chain) was sequenced during a study of blood T cell repertoires in COVID-19. Study details: The origin of the acute and convalescent COVID-19 samples was the United States, Italy and Spain. From T cells, B-cell-depleted T cells, or PBMCs came the material, which was cDNA or gDNA.

Per the original methods: Estimated nucleated cell counts came from reference gene primer amplification. Sequencing used immunoSEQ multiplex PCR; TCRdb keeps in-frame clones, though not all of them. V and J calls and clone size are those listed in that table; D and trimming were worked out from the DNA. The sample includes about 410,000 clones, roughly 89% seen only once; the top ten take roughly 1.4%. CDR1 SGHRS and CDR2 YFSETQ come from the germline V gene. Trimming pared 2 bases from V and 6 bases from J, leaving 12 bases between. The CDR3 loop spans 14 amino acids. The chain joins TRBV5-1 to TRBJ1-5; D gene ambiguous. The TCR was taken from a woman under 40 with active or convalescent COVID-19. Sequencing input: peripheral blood. DNA for the CDR3: TGCGCCAGCAGCTTAGACGGGGTCTTTCAGCCCCAGCATTTT. Translated, it gives CASSLDGVFQPQHF.